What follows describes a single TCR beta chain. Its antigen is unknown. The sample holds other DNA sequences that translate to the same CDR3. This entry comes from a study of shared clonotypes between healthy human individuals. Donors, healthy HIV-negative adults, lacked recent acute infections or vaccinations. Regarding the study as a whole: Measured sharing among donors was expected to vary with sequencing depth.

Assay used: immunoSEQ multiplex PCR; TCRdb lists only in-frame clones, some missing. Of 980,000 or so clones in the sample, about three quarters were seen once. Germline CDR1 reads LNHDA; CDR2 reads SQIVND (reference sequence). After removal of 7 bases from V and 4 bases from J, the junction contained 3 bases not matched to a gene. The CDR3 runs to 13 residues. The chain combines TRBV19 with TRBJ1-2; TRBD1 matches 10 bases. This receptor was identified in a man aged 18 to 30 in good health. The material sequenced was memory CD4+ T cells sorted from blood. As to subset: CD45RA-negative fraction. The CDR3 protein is CASIRTGGYGYTF. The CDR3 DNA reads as TGTGCCAGTATTAGGACAGGGGGCTATGGCTACACCTTC.